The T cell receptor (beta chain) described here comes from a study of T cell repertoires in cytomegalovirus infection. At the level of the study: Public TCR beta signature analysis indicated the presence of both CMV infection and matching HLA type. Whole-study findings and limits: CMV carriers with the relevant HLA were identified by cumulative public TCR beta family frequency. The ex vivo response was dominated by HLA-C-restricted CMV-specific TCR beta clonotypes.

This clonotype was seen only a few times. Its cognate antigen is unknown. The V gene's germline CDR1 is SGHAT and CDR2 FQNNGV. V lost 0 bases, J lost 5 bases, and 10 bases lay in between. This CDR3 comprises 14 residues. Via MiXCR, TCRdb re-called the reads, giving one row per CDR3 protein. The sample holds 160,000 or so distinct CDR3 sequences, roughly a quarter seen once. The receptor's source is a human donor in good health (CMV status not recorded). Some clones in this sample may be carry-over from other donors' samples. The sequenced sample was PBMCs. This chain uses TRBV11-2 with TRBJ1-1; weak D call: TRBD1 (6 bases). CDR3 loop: CASSLDQGRTEAFF. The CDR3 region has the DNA TGTGCCAGCAGCTTAGATCAGGGGCGGACTGAAGCTTTCTTT.